This TCR beta chain was sequenced in a study of blood T cell repertoires in COVID-19. Study overall: There were acute and convalescent COVID-19 samples, and they came from the United States, Italy and Spain. PBMCs, B-cell-depleted T cells, or T cells were the source of the cDNA or gDNA that made up the material.

In the source study's methods: Amplification with reference gene primers provided the estimates of nucleated cell counts. Profiling relied on immunoSEQ multiplex PCR, and the TCRdb table lists in-frame clones only, not all of them. D and trimming come from the DNA, and the V and J calls and clone size come from that table. In the table there are under 60,000 clones, 90% of which are singletons. This receptor was obtained from a human donor in a cohort sampled during active COVID-19. Sequencing was done on a sample of peripheral blood.

CDR3 bases: TGCGCCAGCAGCCTACTAGTAGGAGAGACCCAGTACTTC. Amino acids: CASSLLVGETQYF. The chain has TRBV5-1 and TRBJ2-5; D perhaps matches TRBD2 (5 bases). Germline lookup yields CDR1 SGHRS and CDR2 YFSETQ. CDR3 size: 13 residues. The ends were cut back, 4 bases at V and 4 bases at J, with 11 bases in the middle.